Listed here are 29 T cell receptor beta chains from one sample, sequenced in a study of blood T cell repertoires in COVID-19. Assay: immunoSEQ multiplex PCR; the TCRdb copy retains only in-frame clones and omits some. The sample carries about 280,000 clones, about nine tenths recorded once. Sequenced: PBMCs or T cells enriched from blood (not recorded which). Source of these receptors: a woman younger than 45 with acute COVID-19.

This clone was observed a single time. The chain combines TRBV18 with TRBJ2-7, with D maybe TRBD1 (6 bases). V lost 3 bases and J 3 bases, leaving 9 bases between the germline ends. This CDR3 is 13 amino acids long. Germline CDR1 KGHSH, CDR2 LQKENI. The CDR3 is CASSPTGNYEQYF. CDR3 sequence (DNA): TGTGCCAGCTCACCCACAGGGAACTACGAGCAGTACTTC.

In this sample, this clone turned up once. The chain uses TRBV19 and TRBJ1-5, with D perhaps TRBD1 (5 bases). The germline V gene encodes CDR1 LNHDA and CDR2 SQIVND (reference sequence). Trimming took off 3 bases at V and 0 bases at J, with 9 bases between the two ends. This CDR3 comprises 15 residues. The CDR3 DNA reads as TGTGCCAGTAGTATTGAAGGGGTTAGCAATCAGCCCCAGCATTTT. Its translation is CASSIEGVSNQPQHF.

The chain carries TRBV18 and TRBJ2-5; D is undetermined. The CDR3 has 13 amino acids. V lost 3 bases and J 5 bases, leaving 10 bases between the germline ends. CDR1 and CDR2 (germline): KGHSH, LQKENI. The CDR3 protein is CASSPLGVETQYF. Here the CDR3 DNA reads TGTGCCAGCTCACCTCTCGGTGTTGAGACCCAGTACTTC.

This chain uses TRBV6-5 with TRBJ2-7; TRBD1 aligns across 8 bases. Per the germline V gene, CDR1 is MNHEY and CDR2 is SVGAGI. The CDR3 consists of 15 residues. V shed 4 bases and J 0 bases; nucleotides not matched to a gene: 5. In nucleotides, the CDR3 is TGTGCCAGCAGTTTACAGGGGGGAAGCTCCTACGAGCAGTACTTC. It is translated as CASSLQGGSSYEQYF.

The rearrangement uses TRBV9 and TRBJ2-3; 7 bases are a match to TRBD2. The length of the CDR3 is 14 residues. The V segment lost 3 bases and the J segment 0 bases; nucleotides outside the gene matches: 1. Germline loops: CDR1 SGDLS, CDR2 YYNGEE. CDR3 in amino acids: CASSGAGSTDTQYF. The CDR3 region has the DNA TGTGCCAGCAGCGGAGCGGGGAGCACAGATACGCAGTATTTT. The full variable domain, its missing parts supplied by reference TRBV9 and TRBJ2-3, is DSGVTQTPKHLITATGQRVTLRCSPRSGDLSVYWYQQSLDQGLQFLIQYYNGEERAKGNILERFSAQQFPDLHSELNLSSLELGDSALYFCASSGAGSTDTQYFGPGTRLTVL.

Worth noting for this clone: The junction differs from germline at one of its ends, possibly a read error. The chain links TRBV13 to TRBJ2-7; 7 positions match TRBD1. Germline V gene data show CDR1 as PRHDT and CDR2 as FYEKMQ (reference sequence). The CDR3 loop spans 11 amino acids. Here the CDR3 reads CVSSSRQGQYF. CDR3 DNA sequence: TGTGTCAGCAGCTCCCGACAGGGGCAGTACTTC.

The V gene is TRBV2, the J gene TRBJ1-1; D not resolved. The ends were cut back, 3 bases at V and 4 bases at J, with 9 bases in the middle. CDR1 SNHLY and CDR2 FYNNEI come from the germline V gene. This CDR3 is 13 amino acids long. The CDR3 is CASSERELTEAFF. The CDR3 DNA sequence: TGTGCCAGCAGTGAGCGTGAGCTCACTGAAGCTTTCTTT.

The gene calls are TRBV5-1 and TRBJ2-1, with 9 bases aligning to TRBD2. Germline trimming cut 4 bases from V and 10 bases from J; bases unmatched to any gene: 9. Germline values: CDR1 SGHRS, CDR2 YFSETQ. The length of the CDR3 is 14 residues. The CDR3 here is CASSTGTSQWEQFF. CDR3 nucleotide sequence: TGCGCCAGCAGCACCGGGACTAGCCAATGGGAGCAGTTCTTC.

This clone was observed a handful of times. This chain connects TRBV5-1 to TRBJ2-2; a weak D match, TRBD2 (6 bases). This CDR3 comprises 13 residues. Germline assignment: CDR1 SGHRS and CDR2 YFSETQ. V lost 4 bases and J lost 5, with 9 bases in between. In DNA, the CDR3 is TGCGCCAGCAGCGGGAGCGGGACCGGGGAGCTGTTTTTT. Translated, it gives CASSGSGTGELFF. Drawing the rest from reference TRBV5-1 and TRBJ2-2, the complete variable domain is KAGVTQTPRYLIKTRGQQVTLSCSPISGHRSVSWYQQTPGQGLQFLFEYFSETQRNKGNFPGRFSGRQFSNSRSEMNVSTLELGDSALYLCASSGSGTGELFFGEGSRLTVL.

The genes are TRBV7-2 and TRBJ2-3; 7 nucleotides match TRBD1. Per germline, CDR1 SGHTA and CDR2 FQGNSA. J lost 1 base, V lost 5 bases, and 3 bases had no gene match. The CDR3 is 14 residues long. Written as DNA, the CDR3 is TGTGCCAGCAGCGAGGGGACAGGCACAGATACGCAGTATTTT. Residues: CASSEGTGTDTQYF.

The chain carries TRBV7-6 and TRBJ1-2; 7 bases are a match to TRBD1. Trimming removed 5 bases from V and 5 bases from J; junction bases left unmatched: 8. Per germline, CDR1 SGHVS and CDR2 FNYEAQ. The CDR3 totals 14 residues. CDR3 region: CASSLTGQRYGYTF. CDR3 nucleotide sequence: TGTGCCAGCAGCCTAACGGGACAGCGATATGGCTACACCTTC.

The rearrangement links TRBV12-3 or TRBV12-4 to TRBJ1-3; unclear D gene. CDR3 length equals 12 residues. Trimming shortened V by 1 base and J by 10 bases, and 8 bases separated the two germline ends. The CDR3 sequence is CASSLVAGTIYF. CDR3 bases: TGTGCCAGCAGTTTAGTCGCGGGGACCATATATTTT.

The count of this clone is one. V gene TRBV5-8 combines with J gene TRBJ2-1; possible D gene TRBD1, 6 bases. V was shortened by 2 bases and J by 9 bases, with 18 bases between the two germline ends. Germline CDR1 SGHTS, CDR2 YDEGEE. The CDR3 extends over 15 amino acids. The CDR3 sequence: CASSFFNAPRGEQFF. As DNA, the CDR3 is TGTGCCAGCAGCTTTTTTAACGCTCCCAGGGGTGAGCAGTTCTTC.

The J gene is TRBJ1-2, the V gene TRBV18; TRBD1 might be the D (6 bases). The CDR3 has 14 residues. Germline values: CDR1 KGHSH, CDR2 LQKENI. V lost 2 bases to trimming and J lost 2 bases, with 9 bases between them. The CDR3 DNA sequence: TGTGCCAGCTCACCAGACAGGACCAACTATGGCTACACCTTC. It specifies CASSPDRTNYGYTF.

The CDR3 DNA reads TGTGCCAGCAGCCATATATCGGGTCCCACTAGCGGGAATGAGCAGTTCTTC. Translated: CASSHISGPTSGNEQFF. The V and J genes are TRBV7-9 and TRBJ2-1; TRBD2 aligns across 9 bases. This CDR3 is built from 17 residues. The V and J ends lost 5 bases and 7 bases, in that order; junction bases with no gene match: 15. Germline CDR1 reads SEHNR; CDR2 reads FQNEAQ (reference sequence).

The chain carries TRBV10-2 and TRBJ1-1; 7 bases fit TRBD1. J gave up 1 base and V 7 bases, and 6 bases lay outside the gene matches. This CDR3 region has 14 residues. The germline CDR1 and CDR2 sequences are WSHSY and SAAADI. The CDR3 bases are TGCGCCAGCAAGGTGGCAGGGGGGAACACTGAAGCTTTCTTT. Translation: CASKVAGGNTEAFF.

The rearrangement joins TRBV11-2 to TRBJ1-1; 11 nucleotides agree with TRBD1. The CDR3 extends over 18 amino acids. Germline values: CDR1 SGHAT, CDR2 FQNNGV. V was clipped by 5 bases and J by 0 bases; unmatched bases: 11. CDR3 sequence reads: CASSPGQGAKGMNTEAFF. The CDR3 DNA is TGTGCCAGCAGCCCCGGACAGGGGGCAAAGGGCATGAACACTGAAGCTTTCTTT.

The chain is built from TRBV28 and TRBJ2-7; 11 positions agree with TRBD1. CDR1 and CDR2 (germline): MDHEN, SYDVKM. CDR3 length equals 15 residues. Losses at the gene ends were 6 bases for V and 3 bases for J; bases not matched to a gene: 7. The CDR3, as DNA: TGTGCCAGCAGCTTCGGACAGGGGGCGGGCTACGAGCAGTACTTC. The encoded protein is CASSFGQGAGYEQYF.

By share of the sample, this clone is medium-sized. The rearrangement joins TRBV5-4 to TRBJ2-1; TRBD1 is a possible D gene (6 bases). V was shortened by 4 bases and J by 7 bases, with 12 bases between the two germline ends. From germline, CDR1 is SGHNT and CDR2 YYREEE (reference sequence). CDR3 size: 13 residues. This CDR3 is CASSQETGNEQFF. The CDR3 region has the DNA TGTGCCAGCAGCCAAGAGACAGGAAATGAGCAGTTCTTC.

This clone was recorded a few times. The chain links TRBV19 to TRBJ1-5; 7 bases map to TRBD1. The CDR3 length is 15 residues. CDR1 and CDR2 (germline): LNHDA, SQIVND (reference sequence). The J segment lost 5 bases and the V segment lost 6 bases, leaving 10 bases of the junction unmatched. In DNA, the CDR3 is TGTGCCAGTAGACGGACAGGCGGTTTCGATCAGCCCCAGCATTTT. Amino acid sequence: CASRRTGGFDQPQHF.

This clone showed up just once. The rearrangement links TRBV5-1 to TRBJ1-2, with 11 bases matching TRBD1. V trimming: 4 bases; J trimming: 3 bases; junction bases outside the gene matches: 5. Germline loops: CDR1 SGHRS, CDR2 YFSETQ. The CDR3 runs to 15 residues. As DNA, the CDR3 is TGCGCCAGCAGCCCTGGGACAGGGGGTGACTATGGCTACACCTTC. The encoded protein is CASSPGTGGDYGYTF.

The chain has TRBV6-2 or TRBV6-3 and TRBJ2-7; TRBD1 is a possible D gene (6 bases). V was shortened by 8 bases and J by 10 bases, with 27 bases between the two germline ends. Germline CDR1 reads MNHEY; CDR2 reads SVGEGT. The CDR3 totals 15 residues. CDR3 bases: TGTGCCAGCGGCCAACCGGACAGTGGCGATAGGGAACAGTACTTC. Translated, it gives CASGQPDSGDREQYF.

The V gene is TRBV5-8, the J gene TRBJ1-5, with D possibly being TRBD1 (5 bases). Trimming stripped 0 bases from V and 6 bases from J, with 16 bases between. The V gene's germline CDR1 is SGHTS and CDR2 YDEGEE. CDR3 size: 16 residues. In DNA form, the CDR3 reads TGTGCCAGCAGCTTGGGAGTGGTGGGGCTTGGTCAGCCCCAGCATTTT. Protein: CASSLGVVGLGQPQHF.

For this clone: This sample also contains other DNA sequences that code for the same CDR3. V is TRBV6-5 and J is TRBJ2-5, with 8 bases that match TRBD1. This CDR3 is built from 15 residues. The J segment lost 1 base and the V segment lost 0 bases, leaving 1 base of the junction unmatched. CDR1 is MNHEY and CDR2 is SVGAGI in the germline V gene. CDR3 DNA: TGTGCCAGCAGTTACTCGGGGACAGGCCAAGAGACCCAGTACTTC. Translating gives CASSYSGTGQETQYF.

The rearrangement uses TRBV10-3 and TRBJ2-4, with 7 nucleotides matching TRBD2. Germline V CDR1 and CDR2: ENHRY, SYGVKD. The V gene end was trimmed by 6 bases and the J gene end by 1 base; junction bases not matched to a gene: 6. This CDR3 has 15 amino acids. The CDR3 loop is CAIRGEGLAKNIQYF. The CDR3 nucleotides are TGTGCCATCAGGGGGGAGGGCTTGGCCAAAAACATTCAGTACTTC.

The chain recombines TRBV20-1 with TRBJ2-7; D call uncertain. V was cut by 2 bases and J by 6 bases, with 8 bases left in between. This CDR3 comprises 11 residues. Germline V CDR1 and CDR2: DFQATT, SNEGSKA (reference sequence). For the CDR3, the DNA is TGCAGTGCTAGATCCGCGAGCGAGCAGTACTTC. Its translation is CSARSASEQYF.

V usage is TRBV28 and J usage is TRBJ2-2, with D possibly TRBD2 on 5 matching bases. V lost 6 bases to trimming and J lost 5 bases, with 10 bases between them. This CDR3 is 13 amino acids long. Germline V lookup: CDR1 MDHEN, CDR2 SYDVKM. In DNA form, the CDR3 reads TGTGCCAGCAGCCCTCCGGGGACCGGGGAGCTGTTTTTT. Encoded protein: CASSPPGTGELFF.

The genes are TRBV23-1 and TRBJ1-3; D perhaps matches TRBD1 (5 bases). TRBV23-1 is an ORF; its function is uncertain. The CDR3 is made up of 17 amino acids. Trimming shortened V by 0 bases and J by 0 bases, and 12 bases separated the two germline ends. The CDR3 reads CASSQSPYRISGNTIYF. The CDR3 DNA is TGCGCCAGCAGTCAATCTCCCTACAGGATCTCTGGAAACACCATATATTTT.

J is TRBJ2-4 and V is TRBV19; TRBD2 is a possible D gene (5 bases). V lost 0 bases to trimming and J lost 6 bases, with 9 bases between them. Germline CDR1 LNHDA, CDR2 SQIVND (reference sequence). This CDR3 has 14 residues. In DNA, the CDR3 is TGTGCCAGTAGTATAGATCTCAGCGGAAACATTCAGTACTTC. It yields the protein CASSIDLSGNIQYF. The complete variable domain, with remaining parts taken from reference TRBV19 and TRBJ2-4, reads DGGITQSPKYLFRKEGQNVTLSCEQNLNHDAMYWYRQDPGQGLRLIYYSQIVNDFQKGDIAEGYSVSREKKESFPLTVTSAQKNPTAFYLCASSIDLSGNIQYFGAGTRLSVL.